The clone carrying this TCR beta chain was seen more than once but under ten times. The sample belongs to a study of CD8 T cell repertoires and HIV-1 epitope variants. Background on the study: Epitopes were three Gag families plus Nef HW9 and YT9. 1M T cells were kept uncultured as a baseline.

The CDR3 covers 16 residues. V trimming: 0 bases; J trimming: 1 base; junction bases outside the gene matches: 3. CDR1 SGDLS and CDR2 YYNGEE come from the germline V gene. Repertoires were generated with immunoSEQ multiplex PCR, while TCRdb's copy carries only in-frame clones and drops some. The profile shows about 95,000 clones, 60% to 80% of them singletons. The V gene is TRBV9, the J gene TRBJ1-3; TRBD1 matches at 8 bases. Sequencing was performed on uncultured baseline CD8+ T cells from peripheral blood mononuclear cells (PBMCs). The source is a male donor with HIV. As DNA, the CDR3 is TGTGCCAGCAGCGTAGGGGACAGGCCTTCTGGAAACACCATATATTTT. It codes for CASSVGDRPSGNTIYF.